This T cell receptor (beta chain) was sequenced during a study of T cell responses to AZD1222 COVID-19 vaccine. Study-level findings and limits: Donors, mostly white British, included more females; clonal diversity was possibly underestimated.

Produced via immunoSEQ multiplex PCR; TCRdb's table is partial and in-frame only. The sample records around 96,000 clones, 86% being singletons. Turning to this clone: Its antigen is currently unknown.

The sample in question was peripheral blood, obtained 28 days after the second AZD1222 dose. The TCR comes from an adult who received the AZD1222 COVID-19 vaccine.

The CDR3 DNA is TGTGCCAGCAGCTTAGTGGGGCGTTCTGAAGCTTTCTTT. Amino acids: CASSLVGRSEAFF. V is TRBV11-3 and J is TRBJ1-1, with D possibly being TRBD1 (5 bases). The CDR3 sequence is 13 residues long. V was shortened by 1 base and J by 6 bases, with 9 bases between the two germline ends. From germline, CDR1 is SGHNT and CDR2 YENEEA.